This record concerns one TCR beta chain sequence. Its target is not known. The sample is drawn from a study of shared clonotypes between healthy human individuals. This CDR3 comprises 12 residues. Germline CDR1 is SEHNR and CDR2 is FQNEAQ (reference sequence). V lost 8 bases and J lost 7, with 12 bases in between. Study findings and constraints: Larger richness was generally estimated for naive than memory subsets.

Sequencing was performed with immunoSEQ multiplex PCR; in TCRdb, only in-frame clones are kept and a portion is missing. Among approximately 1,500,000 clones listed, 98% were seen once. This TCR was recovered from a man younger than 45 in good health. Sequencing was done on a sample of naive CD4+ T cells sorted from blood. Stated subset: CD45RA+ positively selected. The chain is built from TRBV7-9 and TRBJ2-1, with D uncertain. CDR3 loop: CASSHGENEQFF. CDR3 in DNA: TGTGCCAGCTCTCACGGAGAGAATGAGCAGTTCTTC.